These 24 T cell receptor beta chains originate from one sample sequenced in a study of control samples from healthy donors and cancer patients (dated by TCRdb to between 2020 and 2021). Library generation was performed with the immunoSEQ multiplex PCR assay. TCRdb re-hosts the immuneACCESS table, in-frame sequences only. Its copies lack some clones; in the studies checked, an unresolved V gene accounts for under half of them, and the cause for the rest is not known. For this sample there are roughly 100,000 clones; about 91% appear just once. The biggest ten clones account for 2% to 2.5% of the sample. The material sequenced was blood. These receptors were collected from a woman aged 18-29 years in good health.

V is TRBV9 and J is TRBJ1-3; D is perhaps TRBD1 (5 bases). V lost 2 bases to trimming and J lost 0 bases, with 9 bases between them. This CDR3 contains 15 residues. Germline V gene lookup returns CDR1 SGDLS and CDR2 YYNGEE. DNA of the CDR3: TGTGCCAGCAGCGTTTCCAGGGACTCTGGAAACACCATATATTTT. Translating it yields CASSVSRDSGNTIYF.

This clone was counted once. The rearrangement uses TRBV13 and TRBJ2-7; TRBD1 might be the D (6 bases). The germline gives CDR1 PRHDT, CDR2 FYEKMQ (reference sequence). There are 12 residues in the CDR3. V lost 8 bases to trimming and J lost 3 bases, with 11 bases between them. CDR3 in DNA: TGTGCCAGCCGACAGGCCCTCTACGAGCAGTACTTC. It codes for CASRQALYEQYF.

This chain uses TRBV7-9 with TRBJ1-6, with 7 bases identical to TRBD1. The V and J ends lost 4 bases and 7 bases, in that order; junction bases with no gene match: 10. The germline CDR1 and CDR2 sequences are SEHNR and FQNEAQ (reference sequence). CDR3 size: 16 residues. The CDR3: CASSSSDRPTNSPLHF. The CDR3 DNA follows: TGTGCCAGCAGCTCTTCGGACAGGCCGACCAATTCACCCCTCCACTTT.

This chain uses TRBV30 with TRBJ1-1; D uncertain. The CDR3 covers 15 residues. Deletions cut 0 bases from V and 0 bases from J, with 11 bases between. The germline V gene has CDR1 GTSNPN and CDR2 SVGIG (reference sequence). The CDR3 region has the DNA TGTGCCTGGAGTGTAAAAGGAGCCATGAACACTGAAGCTTTCTTT. Translation: CAWSVKGAMNTEAFF.

This clone was observed once. V gene TRBV6-5 combines with J gene TRBJ1-1; D ambiguous. Germline-derived CDR1 and CDR2 are MNHEY and SVGAGI. Between the trimmed V and J ends, which lost 6 bases and 2 bases, there was a span of 10 bases. This CDR3 has 13 amino acids. This chain's CDR3 is CASSLGLNTEAFF. CDR3 DNA sequence: TGTGCCAGCAGCCTCGGATTAAACACTGAAGCTTTCTTT.

The gene calls are TRBV12-3 or TRBV12-4 and TRBJ1-1; D is undetermined. The CDR3 loop spans 13 amino acids. Between the trimmed V and J ends, which lost 4 bases and 4 bases, there was a span of 10 bases. This chain's CDR3 is CASSSGPATEAFF. The DNA for the CDR3 is TGTGCCAGCAGTTCGGGCCCGGCCACTGAAGCTTTCTTT.

V and J are TRBV18 and TRBJ2-2, with D maybe TRBD2 (5 bases). The CDR3 is made up of 16 amino acids. V lost 1 base and J lost 1, with 10 bases in between. CDR1 and CDR2 (germline): KGHSH, LQKENI. CDR3 nucleotides: TGTGCCAGCTCACCACGCTCAGGAGGGAACACCGGGGAGCTGTTTTTT. Translation gives CASSPRSGGNTGELFF.

This chain uses TRBV19 with TRBJ2-1; no reliable D call. Germline V gene lookup returns CDR1 LNHDA and CDR2 SQIVND (reference sequence). The V and J ends lost 3 bases and 3 bases respectively, with 18 bases between them. This CDR3 has 17 amino acids. CDR3 DNA sequence: TGTGCCAGTAGTATCCTTCGGAGAACCCCCTTCTACAATGAGCAGTTCTTC. Amino acids: CASSILRRTPFYNEQFF.

The CDR3 DNA is TGTGCCACCAGTGATTTCCGGGACAGTGGCGGCTACACCTTC. It yields the protein CATSDFRDSGGYTF. V usage is TRBV24-1 and J usage is TRBJ1-2; TRBD1 matches at 7 bases. This CDR3 has 14 residues. The V and J ends lost 1 base and 8 bases, in that order; junction bases with no gene match: 6. The germline V gene has CDR1 KGHDR and CDR2 SFDVKD.

The V and J genes are TRBV12-3 or TRBV12-4 and TRBJ2-1, with 7 bases lining up with TRBD2. The V gene end was trimmed by 6 bases and the J gene end by 8 bases; junction bases not matched to a gene: 7. CDR3 size: 13 residues. The CDR3 here is CASSIEGGDEQFF. The CDR3 nucleotides are TGTGCCAGCAGCATAGAGGGAGGGGATGAGCAGTTCTTC.

The chain has TRBV7-9 and TRBJ2-1; 9 bases fit TRBD1. The CDR3 length is 13 residues. Per the germline V gene, CDR1 is SEHNR and CDR2 is FQNEAQ (reference sequence). V lost 1 base and J lost 10; bases outside the gene matches: 2. CDR3 DNA: TGTGCCAGCAGCTTAGTTGGGACAGGGGAGCAGTTCTTC. Amino acids: CASSLVGTGEQFF.

This sequence joins TRBV10-2 and TRBJ2-5; no clear D gene. The CDR3 runs to 13 residues. The germline CDR1 and CDR2 sequences are WSHSY and SAAADI. V was trimmed by 7 bases and J by 6 bases, leaving 15 bases between them. CDR3 in DNA: TGCGCCAGCATTAGAACTGATGGTCAGACCCAGTACTTC. Its translation is CASIRTDGQTQYF.

This rearrangement joins TRBV3-1 (or the pseudogene TRBV3-2) to TRBJ2-5, with TRBD2 matching 10 bases. Trimming cost V 1 base and J 7 bases; bases outside gene matches: 9. Germline lookup yields CDR1 LGHDT and CDR2 YNNKEL (reference sequence). This CDR3 comprises 16 residues. The CDR3 reads CASSQVASGGSGTQYF. CDR3 DNA sequence: TGTGCCAGCAGCCAAGTGGCTAGCGGGGGTTCAGGGACCCAGTACTTC.

The CDR3 region has the DNA TGTGCCAGCAGCCACTGGGACCCCGTGGCGTTCTTC. This translates into CASSHWDPVAFF. J is TRBJ2-1 and V is TRBV6-2 or TRBV6-3; D possibly matches TRBD1 or TRBD2 (5 bases each). With 6 bases removed from V and 15 bases from J, the gap between germline ends came to 18 bases. Germline CDR1 is MNHEY and CDR2 is SVGEGT. The CDR3 is 12 residues long.

The genes are TRBV27 and TRBJ2-3; TRBD1 is a possible D gene (5 bases). The CDR3 sequence is 15 residues long. The germline V and J ends were trimmed by 2 bases and 2 bases, with 11 bases remaining between them. The germline gives CDR1 MNHEY, CDR2 SMNVEV (reference sequence). In DNA form, the CDR3 reads TGTGCCAGCAGTTTACGGACAAGACTCACAGATACGCAGTATTTT. Translating it yields CASSLRTRLTDTQYF.

This chain links TRBV5-1 with TRBJ1-5, with 11 bases lining up with TRBD1. The V and J ends lost 3 bases and 7 bases, in that order; junction bases with no gene match: 3. CDR3 size: 14 residues. Germline values: CDR1 SGHRS, CDR2 YFSETQ. The CDR3 is CASSWGQGEQPQHF. The CDR3 DNA follows: TGCGCCAGCAGCTGGGGACAGGGGGAACAGCCCCAGCATTTT.

J is TRBJ1-6 and V is TRBV7-9; 7 bases agree with TRBD1. CDR1 and CDR2 (germline): SEHNR, FQNEAQ (reference sequence). The CDR3 totals 15 residues. V lost 2 bases to trimming and J lost 6 bases; unmatched junction nucleotides: 4. The CDR3 reads CASSLPPGGNSPLHF. The CDR3 DNA reads TGTGCCAGCAGCTTACCCCCAGGGGGTAATTCACCCCTCCACTTT.

This sequence joins TRBV28 and TRBJ2-7, with no clear D. Trimming took 3 bases from V and 8 from J, leaving 14 bases between them. This CDR3 is 13 amino acids long. Germline-derived CDR1 and CDR2 are MDHEN and SYDVKM. CDR3 sequence (DNA): TGTGCCAGCAGTTTCTCTGCAGGAACTAAGCAGTACTTC. Translated: CASSFSAGTKQYF.

The gene calls are TRBV5-1 and TRBJ2-1; TRBD2 agrees at 9 bases. The V and J ends lost 0 bases and 9 bases, in that order; junction bases with no gene match: 10. CDR3 length: 16 amino acids. The germline CDR1 and CDR2 sequences are SGHRS and YFSETQ. CDR3 amino acids: CASSLVAGGPMGEQFF. The CDR3 DNA follows: TGCGCCAGCAGCTTGGTCGCGGGAGGGCCGATGGGTGAGCAGTTCTTC.

This sequence joins TRBV29-1 and TRBJ2-7, with D unresolved. V lost 6 bases and J lost 4, with 16 bases in between. Looked up from germline, CDR1 is SQVTM and CDR2 is ANQGSEA. The CDR3 covers 13 residues. Here the CDR3 DNA reads TGCAGCGTCGAAAATGACAAGGATTACGAGCAGTACTTC. Protein product: CSVENDKDYEQYF.

This clone appeared a single time. The chain joins TRBV19 to TRBJ2-2; D gene uncertain. Germline-derived CDR1 and CDR2 are LNHDA and SQIVND (reference sequence). V shed 6 bases and J shed 8 bases, with 7 bases lying between them. This CDR3 is 11 amino acids long. CDR3 sequence (DNA): TGTGCCAGTAGCTCTACAGGGGAGCTGTTTTTT. This translates into CASSSTGELFF.

The V call is TRBV3-1 (or the pseudogene TRBV3-2), the J call TRBJ1-6, with 8 bases matching TRBD1. This CDR3 spans 15 amino acids. CDR1 LGHDT and CDR2 YNNKEL come from the germline V gene (reference sequence). J gave up 5 bases and V 4 bases, and 4 bases lay outside the gene matches. The CDR3 DNA reads TGTGCCAGCAGCCGCATGGACAGGGATAATTCACCCCTCCACTTT. This translates into CASSRMDRDNSPLHF.

The chain links TRBV5-4 to TRBJ2-3; a weak D match, TRBD2 (5 bases). This CDR3 contains 17 residues. Germline lookup yields CDR1 SGHNT and CDR2 YYREEE (reference sequence). The germline V and J ends were trimmed by 4 bases and 2 bases, with 20 bases remaining between them. CDR3 sequence (DNA): TGTGCCAGCAGCCCCCGAAGAGCGGCTGGTGCCACAGATACGCAGTATTTT. Translating it yields CASSPRRAAGATDTQYF.

The chain employs TRBV25-1 and TRBJ1-6; D is undetermined. The CDR3 runs 16 residues. Trimming stripped 2 bases from V and 5 bases from J, with 13 bases between. Per the germline V gene, CDR1 is MGHDK and CDR2 is SYGVNS. Here the CDR3 DNA reads TGTGCCAGCAGTGAAATTTCGTCAGTAGATAATTCACCCCTCCACTTT. Amino acids: CASSEISSVDNSPLHF.